This T cell receptor beta chain was observed in a study of blood T cell repertoires in COVID-19. Study-wide background: The samples span acute and convalescent COVID-19 from the United States, Italy and Spain. T cells, B-cell-depleted T cells, or PBMCs provided the cDNA or gDNA that served as material.

V trimming: 6 bases; J trimming: 10 bases; junction bases outside the gene matches: 7. Germline CDR1 is DFQATT and CDR2 is SNEGSKA (reference sequence). This CDR3 contains 11 residues. As handled by the study authors: From reference gene primer amplification, estimates of nucleated cell counts were derived. The table came from immunoSEQ multiplex PCR; TCRdb's copy has only in-frame clones and leaves some out. V and J calls and clone size follow that table, whereas D and trimming were derived from the DNA. The sample holds about 110,000 clones, around 74% seen once. V is TRBV20-1 and J is TRBJ1-1; TRBD1 matches 8 bases. This TCR derives from a woman in her 70s with acute or convalescent COVID-19. Sequencing was done on a sample of peripheral blood. CDR3 sequence reads: CSAPLTGGAFF. DNA for the CDR3: TGCAGTGCCCCCCTAACAGGGGGAGCTTTCTTT.